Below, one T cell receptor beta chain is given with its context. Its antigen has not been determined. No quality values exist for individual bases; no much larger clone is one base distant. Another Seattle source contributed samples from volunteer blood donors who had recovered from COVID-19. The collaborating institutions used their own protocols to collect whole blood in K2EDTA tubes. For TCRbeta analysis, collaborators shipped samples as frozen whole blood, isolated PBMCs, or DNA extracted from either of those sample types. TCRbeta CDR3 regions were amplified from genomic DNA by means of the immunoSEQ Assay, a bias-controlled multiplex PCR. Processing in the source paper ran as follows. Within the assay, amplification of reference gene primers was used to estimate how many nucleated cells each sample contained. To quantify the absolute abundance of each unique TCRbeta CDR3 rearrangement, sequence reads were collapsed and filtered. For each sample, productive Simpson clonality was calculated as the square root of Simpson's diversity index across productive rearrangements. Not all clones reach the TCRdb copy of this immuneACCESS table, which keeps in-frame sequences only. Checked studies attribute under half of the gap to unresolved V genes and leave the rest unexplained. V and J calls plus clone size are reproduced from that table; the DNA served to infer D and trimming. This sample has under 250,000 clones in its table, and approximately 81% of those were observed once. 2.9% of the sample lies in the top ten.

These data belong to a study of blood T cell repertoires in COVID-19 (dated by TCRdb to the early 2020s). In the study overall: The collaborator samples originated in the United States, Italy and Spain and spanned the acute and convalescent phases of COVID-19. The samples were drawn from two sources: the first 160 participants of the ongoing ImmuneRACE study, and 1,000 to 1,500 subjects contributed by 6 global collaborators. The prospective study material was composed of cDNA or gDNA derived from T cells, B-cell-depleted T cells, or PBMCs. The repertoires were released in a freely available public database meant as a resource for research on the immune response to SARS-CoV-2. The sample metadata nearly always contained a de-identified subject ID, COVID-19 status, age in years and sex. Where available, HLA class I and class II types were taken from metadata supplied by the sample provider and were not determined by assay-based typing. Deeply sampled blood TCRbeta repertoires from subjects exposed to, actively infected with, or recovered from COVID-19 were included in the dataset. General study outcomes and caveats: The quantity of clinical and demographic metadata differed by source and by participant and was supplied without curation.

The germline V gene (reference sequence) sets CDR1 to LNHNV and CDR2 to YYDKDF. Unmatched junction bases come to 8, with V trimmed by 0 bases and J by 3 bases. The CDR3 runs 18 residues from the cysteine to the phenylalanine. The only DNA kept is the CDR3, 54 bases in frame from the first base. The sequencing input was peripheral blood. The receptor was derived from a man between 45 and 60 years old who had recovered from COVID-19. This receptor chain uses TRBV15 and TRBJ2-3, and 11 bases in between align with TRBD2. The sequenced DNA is TGTGCCACCAGCAGAGATCGCGCTAGCGGGAGGTTAACAGATACGCAGTATTTT. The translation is CATSRDRASGRLTDTQYF.